This T cell receptor (beta chain) originates from a study of T cells in Graves' hyperthyroidism and ophthalmopathy. General study findings and limits: Blood also held most thyroid clonotypes expanded beyond 0.001.

The table lists this clonotype with a few counts. What it recognizes is unknown. Researchers amplified the TCR beta CDR3 regions from RNA transcripts. First-round RT-PCR with HTBI primers amplified the TCR CDR3 region. TCRdb redid the calling of the multiplex PCR reads with MiXCR, one entry per CDR3 protein. The sample comprises under 350,000 distinct CDR3 sequences, about an eighth of which are singletons, and more than 7.5% rests with the top ten. The CDR3 sequence is 15 residues long. Trimming left V 5 bases short and J 5 bases short, with 15 bases between. Germline CDR1 and CDR2: PRHDT and FYEKMQ (reference sequence). Not enrolled were patients with uncontrolled infection, other autoimmune disease, pregnancy or lactation. Initially, at the first diagnosis of hyperthyroidism and before any ophthalmopathy symptoms, blood was sampled. Each 10 ml fresh peripheral blood draw supplied the PBMCs.

The TCR comes from a woman aged 25 to 39 with Graves' hyperthyroidism that later progressed to Graves' ophthalmopathy. Sequencing used blood. This chain joins TRBV13 and TRBJ2-2, with a weak D call TRBD2 (5 bases). The CDR3 loop reads CASSPQLAWTGELFF. The CDR3 DNA sequence: TGTGCCAGCAGCCCCCAGCTAGCATGGACCGGGGAGCTGTTTTTT. The whole variable domain, filled in from reference TRBV13 and TRBJ2-2, reads AAGVIQSPRHLIKEKRETATLKCYPIPRHDTVYWYQQGPGQDPQFLISFYEKMQSDKGSIPDRFSAQQFSDYHSELNMSSLELGDSALYFCASSPQLAWTGELFFGEGSRLTVL.